This record covers a single T cell receptor beta chain. The antigen is not known. Each diagnosis drew on symptoms, thyroxine, TRAb, thyroid ultrasound and orbital computed tomography findings. These data originate in a study of T cells in Graves' hyperthyroidism and ophthalmopathy. Broader study findings: Model-based prediction identified ophthalmopathy a median around 6.7 months prior to its onset. Blood also held most thyroid clonotypes expanded beyond 0.001. Ophthalmopathy cases were set apart from stable hyperthyroidism by a 13 V-J model.

Amplification of TCR beta CDR3 regions was performed using RNA transcripts as template. First-round RT-PCR of the TCR CDR3 relied on the HTBI primer set. TCRdb reanalysed the multiplex PCR reads using MiXCR and keeps one entry per CDR3 protein. The sample has roughly 740,000 distinct CDR3 sequences; roughly 15% are singletons. V was shortened by 5 bases and J by 3 bases, with 15 bases between the two germline ends. The CDR3 has 15 amino acids. The chain joins TRBV12-3 or TRBV12-4 to TRBJ2-3; tentative D call: TRBD2 (6 bases). The clonotype was recovered from a man aged 18 to 30 with Graves' hyperthyroidism. Sequenced input: blood. DNA of the CDR3: TGTGCCAGCAGTGTCGGGAGAATGTTGACAGATACGCAGTATTTT. Amino acid sequence: CASSVGRMLTDTQYF.